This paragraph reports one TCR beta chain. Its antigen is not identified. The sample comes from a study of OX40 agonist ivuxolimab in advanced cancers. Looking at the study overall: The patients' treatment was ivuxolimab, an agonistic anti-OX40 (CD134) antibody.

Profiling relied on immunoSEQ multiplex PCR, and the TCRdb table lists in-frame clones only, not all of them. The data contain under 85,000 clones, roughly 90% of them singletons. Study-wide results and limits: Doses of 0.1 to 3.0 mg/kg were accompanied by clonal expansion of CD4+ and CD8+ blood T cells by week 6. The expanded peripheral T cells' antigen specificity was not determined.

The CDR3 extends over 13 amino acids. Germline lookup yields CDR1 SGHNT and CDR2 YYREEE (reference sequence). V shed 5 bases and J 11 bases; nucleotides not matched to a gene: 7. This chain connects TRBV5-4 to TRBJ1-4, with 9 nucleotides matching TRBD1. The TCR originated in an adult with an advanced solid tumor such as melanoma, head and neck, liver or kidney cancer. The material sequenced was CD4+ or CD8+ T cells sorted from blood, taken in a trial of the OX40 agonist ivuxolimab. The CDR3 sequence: CASSSGTGNKLFF. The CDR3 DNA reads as TGTGCCAGCAGTTCCGGGACAGGGAATAAACTGTTTTTT.